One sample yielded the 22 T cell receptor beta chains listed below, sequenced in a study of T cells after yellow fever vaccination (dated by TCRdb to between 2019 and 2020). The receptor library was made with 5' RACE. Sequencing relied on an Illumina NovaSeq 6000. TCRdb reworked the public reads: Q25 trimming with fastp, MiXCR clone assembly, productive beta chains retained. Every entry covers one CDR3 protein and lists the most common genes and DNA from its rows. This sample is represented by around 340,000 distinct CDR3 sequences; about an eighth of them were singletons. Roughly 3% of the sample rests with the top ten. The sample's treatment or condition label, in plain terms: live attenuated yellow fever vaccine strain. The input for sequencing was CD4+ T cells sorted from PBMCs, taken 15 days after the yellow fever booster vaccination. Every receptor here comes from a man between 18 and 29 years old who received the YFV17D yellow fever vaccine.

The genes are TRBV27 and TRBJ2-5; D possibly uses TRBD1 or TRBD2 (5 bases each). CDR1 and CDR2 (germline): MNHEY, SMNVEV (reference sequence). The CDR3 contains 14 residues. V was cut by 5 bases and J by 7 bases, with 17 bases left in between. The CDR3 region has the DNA TGTGCCAGCAGTCCCGGTTGGGGGTCTATGACCCAGTACTTC. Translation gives CASSPGWGSMTQYF.

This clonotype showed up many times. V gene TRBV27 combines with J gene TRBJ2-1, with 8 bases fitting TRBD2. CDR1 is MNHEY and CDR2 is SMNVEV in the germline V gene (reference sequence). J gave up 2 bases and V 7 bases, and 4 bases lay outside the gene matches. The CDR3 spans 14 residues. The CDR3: CASNTGGAYNEQFF. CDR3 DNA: TGTGCCAGCAATACGGGGGGGGCCTACAATGAGCAGTTCTTC.

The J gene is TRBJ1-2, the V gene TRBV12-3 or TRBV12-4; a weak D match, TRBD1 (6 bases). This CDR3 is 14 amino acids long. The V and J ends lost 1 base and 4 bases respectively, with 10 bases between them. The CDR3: CASSLGGRVYGYTF. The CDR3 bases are TGTGCCAGCAGTTTAGGGGGGCGAGTCTATGGCTACACCTTC.

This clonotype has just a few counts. CDR3 in DNA: TGTGCCTGGGACAGGATGAACACTGAAGCTTTCTTT. It is translated as CAWDRMNTEAFF. This chain links TRBV30 with TRBJ1-1; weak D call: TRBD1 (6 bases). CDR1 is GTSNPN and CDR2 is SVGIG in the germline V gene (reference sequence). The V gene lost 5 bases and the J gene lost 0 bases, with 7 bases spanning the gap. This CDR3 has 12 amino acids.

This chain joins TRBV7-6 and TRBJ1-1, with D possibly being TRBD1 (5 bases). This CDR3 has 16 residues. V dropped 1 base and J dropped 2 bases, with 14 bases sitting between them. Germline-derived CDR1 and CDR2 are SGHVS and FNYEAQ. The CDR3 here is CASSLGRRQGNTEAFF. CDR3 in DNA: TGTGCCAGCAGCTTAGGGCGCCGGCAGGGAAACACTGAAGCTTTCTTT.

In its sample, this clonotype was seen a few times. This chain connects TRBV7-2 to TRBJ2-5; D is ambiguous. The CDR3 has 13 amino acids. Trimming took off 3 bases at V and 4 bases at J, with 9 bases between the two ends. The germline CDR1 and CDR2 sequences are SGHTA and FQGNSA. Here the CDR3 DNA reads TGTGCCAGCAGCTTCGGTAATTCAGAGACCCAGTACTTC. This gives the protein CASSFGNSETQYF.

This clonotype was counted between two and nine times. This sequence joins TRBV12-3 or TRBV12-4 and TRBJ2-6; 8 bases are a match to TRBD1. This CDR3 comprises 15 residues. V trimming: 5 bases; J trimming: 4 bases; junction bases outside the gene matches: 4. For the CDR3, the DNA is TGTGCCAGCAGTAGAAGACAGGGGGGGGCCAACGTCCTGACTTTC. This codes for CASSRRQGGANVLTF.

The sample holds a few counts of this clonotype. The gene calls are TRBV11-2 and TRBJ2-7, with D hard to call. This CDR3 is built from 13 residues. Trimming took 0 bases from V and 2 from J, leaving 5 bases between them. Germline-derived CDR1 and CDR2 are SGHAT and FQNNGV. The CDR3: CASSLDPAYEQYV. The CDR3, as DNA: TGTGCCAGCAGCTTAGACCCTGCCTACGAGCAGTACGTC.

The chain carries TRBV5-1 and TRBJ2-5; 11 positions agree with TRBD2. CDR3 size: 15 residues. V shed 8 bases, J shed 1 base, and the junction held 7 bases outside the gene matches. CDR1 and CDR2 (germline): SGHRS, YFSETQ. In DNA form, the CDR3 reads TGCGCCAGTGATCCGGGACTAGCGGTCCAAGAGACCCAGTACTTC. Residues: CASDPGLAVQETQYF.

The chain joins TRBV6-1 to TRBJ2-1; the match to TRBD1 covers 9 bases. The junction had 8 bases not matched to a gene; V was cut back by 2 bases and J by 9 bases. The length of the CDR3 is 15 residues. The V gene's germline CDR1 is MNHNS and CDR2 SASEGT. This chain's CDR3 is CASSERGQGRGEQFF. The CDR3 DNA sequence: TGTGCCAGCAGTGAAAGGGGACAGGGCAGGGGTGAGCAGTTCTTC.

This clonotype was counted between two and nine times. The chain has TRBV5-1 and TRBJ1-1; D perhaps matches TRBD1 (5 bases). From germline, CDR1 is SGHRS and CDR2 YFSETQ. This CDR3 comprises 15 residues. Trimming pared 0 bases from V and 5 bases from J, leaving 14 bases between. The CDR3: CASSLEAGPETEAFF. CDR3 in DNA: TGCGCCAGCAGCTTGGAAGCGGGGCCCGAGACTGAAGCTTTCTTT. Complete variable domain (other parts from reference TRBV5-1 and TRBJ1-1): KAGVTQTPRYLIKTRGQQVTLSCSPISGHRSVSWYQQTPGQGLQFLFEYFSETQRNKGNFPGRFSGRQFSNSRSEMNVSTLELGDSALYLCASSLEAGPETEAFFGQGTRLTVV.

CDR3 in amino acids: CASSLRPYVGEQFF. CDR3 nucleotides: TGTGCCAGCAGCTTAAGACCTTACGTGGGTGAGCAGTTCTTC. J is TRBJ2-1 and V is TRBV7-2; D is unclear. The V end lost 2 bases, the J end lost 9 bases, and 14 bases lay between the germline ends. This CDR3 comprises 14 residues. Germline values: CDR1 SGHTA, CDR2 FQGNSA.

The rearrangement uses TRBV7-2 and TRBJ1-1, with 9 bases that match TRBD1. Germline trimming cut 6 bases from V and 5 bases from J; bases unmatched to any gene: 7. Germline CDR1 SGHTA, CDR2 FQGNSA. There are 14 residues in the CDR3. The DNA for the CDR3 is TGTGCCAGCAGATTAACAGGGGGCTCGACTGAAGCTTTCTTT. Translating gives CASRLTGGSTEAFF.

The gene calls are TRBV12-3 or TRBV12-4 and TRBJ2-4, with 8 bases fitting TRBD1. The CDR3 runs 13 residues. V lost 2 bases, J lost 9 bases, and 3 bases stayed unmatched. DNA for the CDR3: TGTGCCAGCAGTTTATCAGGGGGCGGCATTCAGTACTTC. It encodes CASSLSGGGIQYF.

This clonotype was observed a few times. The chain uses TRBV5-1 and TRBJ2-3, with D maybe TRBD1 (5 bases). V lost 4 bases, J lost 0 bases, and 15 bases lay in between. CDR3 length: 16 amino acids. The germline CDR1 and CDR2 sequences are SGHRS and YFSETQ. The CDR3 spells CASSLRQGPSTDTQYF. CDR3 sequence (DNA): TGCGCCAGCAGCCTCAGGCAGGGTCCTAGCACAGATACGCAGTATTTT.

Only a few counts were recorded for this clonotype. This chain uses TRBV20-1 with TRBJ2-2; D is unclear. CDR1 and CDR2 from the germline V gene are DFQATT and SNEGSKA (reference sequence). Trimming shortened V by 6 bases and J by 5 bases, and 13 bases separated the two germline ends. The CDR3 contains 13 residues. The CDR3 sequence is CSATKPPTGELFF. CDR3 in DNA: TGCAGTGCCACAAAACCCCCGACCGGGGAGCTGTTTTTT.

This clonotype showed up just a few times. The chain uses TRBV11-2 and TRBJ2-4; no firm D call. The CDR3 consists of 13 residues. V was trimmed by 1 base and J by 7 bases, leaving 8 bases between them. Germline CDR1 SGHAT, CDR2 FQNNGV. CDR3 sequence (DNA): TGTGCCAGCAGCTTAGCTGAAGGGAACATTCAGTACTTC. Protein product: CASSLAEGNIQYF.

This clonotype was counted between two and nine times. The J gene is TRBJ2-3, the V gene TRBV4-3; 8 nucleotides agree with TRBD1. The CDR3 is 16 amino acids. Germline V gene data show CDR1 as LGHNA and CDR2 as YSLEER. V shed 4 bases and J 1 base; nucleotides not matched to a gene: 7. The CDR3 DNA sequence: TGCGCCAGCAGCCCCTCACAGGGGGTTGGCACAGATACGCAGTATTTT. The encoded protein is CASSPSQGVGTDTQYF.

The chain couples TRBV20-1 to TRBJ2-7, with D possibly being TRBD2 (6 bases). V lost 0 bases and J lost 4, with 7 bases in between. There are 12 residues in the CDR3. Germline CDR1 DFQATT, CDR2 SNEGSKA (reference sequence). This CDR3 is CSAREEGYEQYV. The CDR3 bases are TGCAGTGCTAGAGAGGAGGGTTACGAGCAGTACGTC.

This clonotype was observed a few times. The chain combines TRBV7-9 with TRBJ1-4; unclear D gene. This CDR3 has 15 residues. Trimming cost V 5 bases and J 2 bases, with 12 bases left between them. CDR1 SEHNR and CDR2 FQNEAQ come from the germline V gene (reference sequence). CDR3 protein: CASSLSQATNEKLFF. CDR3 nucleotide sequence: TGTGCCAGCAGCCTATCCCAGGCCACTAATGAAAAACTGTTTTTT. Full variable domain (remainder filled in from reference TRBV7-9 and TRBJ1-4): DTGVSQNPRHKITKRGQNVTFRCDPISEHNRLYWYRQTLGQGPEFLTYFQNEAQLEKSRLLSDRFSAERPKGSFSTLEIQRTEQGDSAMYLCASSLSQATNEKLFFGSGTQLSVL.

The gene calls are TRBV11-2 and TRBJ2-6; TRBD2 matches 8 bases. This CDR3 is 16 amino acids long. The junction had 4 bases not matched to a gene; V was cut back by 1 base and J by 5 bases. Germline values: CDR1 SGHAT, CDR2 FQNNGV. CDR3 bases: TGTGCCAGCAGCTTAGGACGGGGGGGTAGGGCCAACGTCCTGACTTTC. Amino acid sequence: CASSLGRGGRANVLTF.

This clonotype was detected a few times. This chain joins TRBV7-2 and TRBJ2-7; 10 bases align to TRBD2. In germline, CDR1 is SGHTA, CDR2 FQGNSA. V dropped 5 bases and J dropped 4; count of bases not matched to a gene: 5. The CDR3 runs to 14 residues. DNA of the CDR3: TGTGCCAGCAGCATCCTAGCGGGGGAATACGAGCAGTACTTC. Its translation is CASSILAGEYEQYF.